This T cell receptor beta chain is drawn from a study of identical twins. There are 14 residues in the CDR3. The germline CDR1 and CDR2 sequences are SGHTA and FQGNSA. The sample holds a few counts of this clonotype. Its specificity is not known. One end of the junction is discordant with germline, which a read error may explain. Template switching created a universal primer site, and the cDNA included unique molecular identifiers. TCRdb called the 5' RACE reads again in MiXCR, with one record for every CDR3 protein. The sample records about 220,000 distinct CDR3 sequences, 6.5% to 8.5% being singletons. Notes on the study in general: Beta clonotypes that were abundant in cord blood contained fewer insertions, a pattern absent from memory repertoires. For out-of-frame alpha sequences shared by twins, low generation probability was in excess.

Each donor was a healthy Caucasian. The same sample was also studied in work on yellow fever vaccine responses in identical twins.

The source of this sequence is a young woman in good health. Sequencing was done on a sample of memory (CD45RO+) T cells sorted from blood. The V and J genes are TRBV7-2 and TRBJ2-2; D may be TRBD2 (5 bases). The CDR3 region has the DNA TGTGCCAGCGCCGGGTCCGCGAACACCGGGGAACTGTTTTTT. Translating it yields CASAGSANTGELFF.